The clone carrying this T cell receptor (beta chain) has only a few counts. The sample belongs to a study of blood T cells in healthy people across ages. Trimming took off 6 bases at V and 7 bases at J, with 15 bases between the two ends. Germline CDR1 is MNHNY and CDR2 is SVGAGI (reference sequence). CDR3 length equals 13 residues. A second PCR, run for about 6 to 11 cycles, used a sample-barcoded 5' primer plus a J-beta primer mix. Each CDR3 protein is one row after TCRdb ran MiXCR on the 5' RACE reads. The sample records approximately 900,000 distinct CDR3 sequences, under 35% being singletons. The same specimen was also included in a second study, on T cells of mothers and their children. That report notes: Second-round PCR products received sample barcodes and 2-4 random nucleotides from the M1S primer.

The sequencing sample was made of blood. The chain combines TRBV6-6 with TRBJ2-5; a possible D gene is TRBD1 (5 bases). The receptor's source is a woman in her thirties or forties in good health. CDR3 loop: CASRQAQGGTQYF. The DNA of the CDR3 is TGTGCCAGCAGGCAGGCCCAGGGCGGGACCCAGTACTTC.